The text below deals with one TCR beta chain. The antigen is undetermined. The source of the sample is a study of cytomegalovirus exposure and HLA in healthy donors. Both 60 Vbeta primers and 13 Jbeta primers went into the PCR. TCRdb keeps only in-frame clones here, not all; method: immunoSEQ multiplex PCR. Here the sample spans over 200,000 clones, around 88% being singletons. The germline V gene encodes CDR1 ENHRY and CDR2 SYGVKD. The ends were cut back, 0 bases at V and 1 base at J, with 11 bases in the middle. CDR3 size: 16 residues. Notes on the study in general: Rare TCR sequences dominated, though some public TCRs recurred in many donors. Among the sequence variants, a highly shared cluster was likely an artifact of sequencing.

The rearrangement links TRBV10-3 to TRBJ2-3, with D tentatively TRBD2 (5 bases). Specimen: PBMCs. The clonotype comes from a woman younger than 35 in good health and CMV-seronegative. CDR3 bases: TGTGCCATCAGTGAGTCGGGCTCTAGCCGCACAGATACGCAGTATTTT. It translates to CAISESGSSRTDTQYF.